This T cell receptor (beta chain) was identified in a study of blood T cell repertoires in COVID-19. The overall study: From the United States, Italy and Spain came samples of acute and convalescent COVID-19. Sample material is recorded as cDNA or gDNA derived from T cells, B-cell-depleted T cells, or PBMCs.

J was trimmed by 2 bases and V by 1 base; bases with no gene match: 4. Looked up from germline, CDR1 is SGHNT and CDR2 is YYREEE (reference sequence). The CDR3 covers 17 residues. Assay: immunoSEQ multiplex PCR; the TCRdb copy retains only in-frame clones and omits some. The repertoire includes approximately 200,000 clones, roughly 94% of them detected once, and roughly 0.76% sits in the top ten. Sequenced sample: peripheral blood. This TCR was recovered from a young man with COVID-19, enrolled during active disease. This chain joins TRBV5-4 and TRBJ2-3, with TRBD2 matching over 13 bases. This chain's CDR3 is CASSLYGTSGATDTQYF. DNA of the CDR3: TGTGCCAGCAGCTTGTATGGGACTAGCGGGGCCACAGATACGCAGTATTTT. Drawing the rest from reference TRBV5-4 and TRBJ2-3, the complete variable domain is ETGVTQSPTHLIKTRGQQVTLRCSSQSGHNTVSWYQQALGQGPQFIFQYYREEENGRGNFPPRFSGLQFPNYSSELNVNALELDDSALYLCASSLYGTSGATDTQYFGPGTRLTVL.